Here is one TCR beta chain with its context. Antigen unknown. Profiled with immunoSEQ multiplex PCR; TCRdb holds only in-frame clones, not every one. The repertoire holds 45,000 to 50,000 clones, with roughly 90% as singletons. The data derive from a study of OX40 agonist ivuxolimab in advanced cancers. Study-level information: A mean age of roughly 66 years, range about 20 to 85, was recorded, and over 65% were male.

Study-level results: In the 0.1-3.0 mg/kg groups, partial responders showed among the lowest expansion. Low normalized T-cell clonal expansion was also seen in some nonresponders.

The germline V gene has CDR1 MNHEY and CDR2 SMNVEV (reference sequence). The V and J ends lost 3 bases and 2 bases respectively, with 7 bases between them. This CDR3 region has 13 residues. The rearrangement uses TRBV27 and TRBJ1-2; possibly TRBD1 for D (5 bases). The source was CD4+ or CD8+ T cells sorted from blood, collected in a trial of the OX40 agonist ivuxolimab. The sequence was obtained from an adult with an advanced solid tumor such as melanoma, head and neck, liver or kidney cancer. CDR3 coding DNA: TGTGCCAGCAGTTTTGGGGCCAACTATGGCTACACCTTC. Protein sequence: CASSFGANYGYTF.